These 32 T cell receptor beta chains came from one sample sequenced in a study of PD-L1 blockade in urothelial cancer (dated by TCRdb to 2016 to 2017). Preparation of the library involved the immunoSEQ multiplex PCR assay. TCRdb provides this immuneACCESS table in a form limited to in-frame rearrangements. Some clones are lacking; in checked studies, under half of them reflect an unresolved V gene, and why the rest are absent is not known. For this sample the table gives around 80,000 clones, of which roughly 87% were detected only once. The ten largest clones add up to about 6% of the sample. The sample in question was PBMCs, obtained around atezolizumab (anti-PD-L1) treatment. The receptors were sampled from a woman in her 70s with urothelial cancer.

The rearrangement links TRBV7-9 to TRBJ2-4; 7 bases match TRBD2. V gave up 5 bases and J gave up 1 base; unmatched junction bases: 8. There are 16 residues in the CDR3. CDR1 and CDR2 (germline): SEHNR, FQNEAQ (reference sequence). Here the CDR3 DNA reads TGTGCCAGCAGCGCCTTCCTAGCGGAGGCCAAAAACATTCAGTACTTC. Amino acids: CASSAFLAEAKNIQYF.

This rearrangement joins TRBV6-5 to TRBJ2-2; D possibly corresponds to TRBD1 (6 bases). The CDR3 is made up of 14 amino acids. Trimming shortened V by 5 bases and J by 6 bases, and 13 bases separated the two germline ends. Germline V gives CDR1 MNHEY, CDR2 SVGAGI. CDR3 region: CASSRTQGAGELFF. CDR3 nucleotide sequence: TGTGCCAGCAGTCGCACACAGGGAGCCGGGGAGCTGTTTTTT.

This clone showed up just a few times. V usage is TRBV18 and J usage is TRBJ1-1; D remains ambiguous. This CDR3 comprises 13 residues. The V gene lost 3 bases and the J gene lost 0 bases, with 5 bases spanning the gap. Germline lookup yields CDR1 KGHSH and CDR2 LQKENI. CDR3 in DNA: TGTGCCAGCTCACCCCTACTGAACACTGAAGCTTTCTTT. This sequence encodes CASSPLLNTEAFF.

The chain combines TRBV2 with TRBJ1-2, with D unresolved. The CDR3 length is 12 residues. Trimming took off 2 bases at V and 3 bases at J, with 4 bases between the two ends. Per the germline V gene, CDR1 is SNHLY and CDR2 is FYNNEI. CDR3 bases: TGTGCCAGCAGTGAACCCGACTATGGCTACACCTTC. Translated: CASSEPDYGYTF.

The CDR3 DNA reads as TGTGCCAGTAAGGCAGGGGCTAGCACAGATACGCAGTATTTT. Translated: CASKAGASTDTQYF. The chain carries TRBV19 and TRBJ2-3, with D perhaps matching TRBD1 (6 bases). The ends were cut back, 7 bases at V and 0 bases at J, with 11 bases in the middle. CDR1 and CDR2 from the germline V gene are LNHDA and SQIVND (reference sequence). The length of the CDR3 is 14 residues.

The rearrangement joins TRBV7-2 to TRBJ2-3, with TRBD2 matching over 9 bases. After removal of 4 bases from V and 2 bases from J, the junction contained 4 bases not matched to a gene. Germline CDR1 and CDR2: SGHTA and FQGNSA. This CDR3 has 15 residues. The CDR3 DNA sequence: TGTGCCAGCAGCTCGGGACTAGCCCTCACAGATACGCAGTATTTT. Encoded protein: CASSSGLALTDTQYF.

The rearrangement uses TRBV5-4 and TRBJ1-6, with 8 nucleotides matching TRBD1. The CDR3 runs 15 residues. V was clipped by 2 bases and J by 5 bases; unmatched bases: 3. From germline, CDR1 is SGHNT and CDR2 YYREEE (reference sequence). This chain's CDR3 is CASSFGTGNNSPLHF. The CDR3 DNA reads TGTGCCAGCAGCTTTGGGACAGGCAATAATTCACCCCTCCACTTT.

The rearrangement joins TRBV10-2 to TRBJ2-7; D may be TRBD1 (6 bases). The CDR3 has 13 residues. Per germline, CDR1 WSHSY and CDR2 SAAADI. V lost 6 bases, J lost 0 bases, and 9 bases lay in between. CDR3 sequence (DNA): TGCGCCAGCAGCAGGACAGCCTCCTACGAGCAGTACTTC. Residues: CASSRTASYEQYF.

This clone came up once. The chain recombines TRBV9 with TRBJ1-4; D is unresolved. This CDR3 spans 14 amino acids. V was cut by 4 bases and J by 6 bases, with 13 bases left in between. CDR1 and CDR2 from the germline V gene are SGDLS and YYNGEE. Written as DNA, the CDR3 is TGTGCCAGCAGCCCAAACCGGGGAGATGAAAAACTGTTTTTT. This codes for CASSPNRGDEKLFF. Full variable domain (remainder filled in from reference TRBV9 and TRBJ1-4): DSGVTQTPKHLITATGQRVTLRCSPRSGDLSVYWYQQSLDQGLQFLIQYYNGEERAKGNILERFSAQQFPDLHSELNLSSLELGDSALYFCASSPNRGDEKLFFGSGTQLSVL.

The chain recombines TRBV6-1 with TRBJ2-1; 11 positions match TRBD2. The junction had 4 bases not matched to a gene; V was cut back by 5 bases and J by 10 bases. This CDR3 is 13 amino acids long. Germline CDR1 reads MNHNS; CDR2 reads SASEGT. Here the CDR3 reads CASSKTSGVEQFF. The CDR3 DNA follows: TGTGCCAGCAGTAAGACTAGCGGGGTAGAGCAGTTCTTC.

A single count supports this clone. The gene calls are TRBV25-1 and TRBJ1-5; TRBD1 matches at 9 bases. CDR1 and CDR2 from the germline V gene are MGHDK and SYGVNS. After removal of 7 bases from V and 1 base from J, the junction contained 2 bases not matched to a gene. The CDR3 runs to 14 residues. CDR3: CASKDRGSNQPQHF. The CDR3 nucleotides are TGTGCCAGCAAAGACAGGGGGAGCAATCAGCCCCAGCATTTT.

The CDR3 sequence: CASSPGGGTEAFF. The CDR3 nucleotides read TGTGCCAGCAGCCCCGGGGGGGGCACTGAAGCTTTCTTT. This rearrangement joins TRBV21-1 to TRBJ1-1. TRBV21-1 is a pseudogene. The CDR3 totals 13 residues.

J is TRBJ1-2 and V is TRBV4-2, with 10 bases identical to TRBD1. The germline gives CDR1 LGHNA, CDR2 YNFKEQ. With 1 base clipped from V and 4 bases from J, the junction kept 0 bases outside the gene matches. The CDR3 length is 14 residues. The CDR3 DNA is TGTGCCAGCAGCCAAGGGACAGGGGGCTATGGCTACACCTTC. It translates to CASSQGTGGYGYTF.

The gene calls are TRBV19 and TRBJ1-6, with 7 positions matching TRBD1. Trimming removed 3 bases from V and 10 bases from J; junction bases left unmatched: 9. This CDR3 spans 15 amino acids. Per germline, CDR1 LNHDA and CDR2 SQIVND (reference sequence). The CDR3 spells CASSMQETGRSPLHF. CDR3 bases: TGTGCCAGTAGTATGCAGGAGACAGGGAGGTCACCCCTCCACTTT. Together with reference TRBV19 and TRBJ1-6, the CDR3 gives the full variable domain: DGGITQSPKYLFRKEGQNVTLSCEQNLNHDAMYWYRQDPGQGLRLIYYSQIVNDFQKGDIAEGYSVSREKKESFPLTVTSAQKNPTAFYLCASSMQETGRSPLHFGNGTRLTVT.

This clone was seen more than once but under ten times. The gene calls are TRBV29-1 and TRBJ2-7; 7 positions match TRBD1. Germline V gene lookup returns CDR1 SQVTM and CDR2 ANQGSEA. V lost 6 bases to trimming and J lost 3 bases; unmatched junction nucleotides: 8. The CDR3 extends over 13 amino acids. This CDR3 is CSVEPWDSYEQYF. In DNA form, the CDR3 reads TGCAGCGTGGAACCTTGGGACAGCTACGAGCAGTACTTC.

V gene TRBV6-6 combines with J gene TRBJ2-7; 11 bases match TRBD2. There are 16 residues in the CDR3. Germline V gene sequence: CDR1 MNHNY, CDR2 SVGAGI (reference sequence). V lost 5 bases and J lost 7; bases outside the gene matches: 13. CDR3 sequence: CASSHALAGGRGEQYF. In nucleotides, the CDR3 is TGTGCCAGCAGTCACGCCCTAGCGGGGGGCCGGGGGGAGCAGTACTTC.

V usage is TRBV5-1 and J usage is TRBJ2-3; 10 positions match TRBD1. Trimming at V came to 2 bases and at J to 0 bases, leaving 3 bases not matched to a gene. The germline V gene has CDR1 SGHRS and CDR2 YFSETQ. CDR3 size: 16 residues. Here the CDR3 reads CASSFGQGVSTDTQYF. The CDR3 DNA reads TGCGCCAGCAGCTTCGGACAGGGGGTTAGCACAGATACGCAGTATTTT.

The chain recombines TRBV19 with TRBJ1-5; possible D gene TRBD1, 6 bases. The CDR3 length is 13 residues. The germline V gene has CDR1 LNHDA and CDR2 SQIVND (reference sequence). V lost 5 bases and J lost 7, with 12 bases in between. The CDR3 DNA reads TGTGCCAGTAGTTCAGGGGTCAACCAGCCCCAGCATTTT. This translates into CASSSGVNQPQHF. Looking up the rest from reference TRBV19 and TRBJ1-5 gives the full variable domain: DGGITQSPKYLFRKEGQNVTLSCEQNLNHDAMYWYRQDPGQGLRLIYYSQIVNDFQKGDIAEGYSVSREKKESFPLTVTSAQKNPTAFYLCASSSGVNQPQHFGDGTRLSIL.

The V and J genes are TRBV27 and TRBJ2-2; 8 bases agree with TRBD2. This CDR3 is built from 15 residues. After removal of 7 bases from V and 6 bases from J, the junction contained 10 bases not matched to a gene. Germline values: CDR1 MNHEY, CDR2 SMNVEV (reference sequence). The CDR3 DNA reads as TGTGCCAGCAAGTGGGGACTAGTCGGGTCCGGGGAGCTGTTTTTT. This sequence encodes CASKWGLVGSGELFF.

V is TRBV28 and J is TRBJ2-6; weak D call: TRBD1 (6 bases). This CDR3 has 21 amino acids. Per germline, CDR1 MDHEN and CDR2 SYDVKM. Trimming removed 4 bases at V and 0 bases at J, with 25 bases between. The CDR3 sequence is CASSYSPGRGPSSSGANVLTF. CDR3 DNA sequence: TGTGCCAGCAGTTATTCCCCGGGCAGGGGCCCCTCTAGCTCTGGGGCCAACGTCCTGACTTTC.

The rearrangement links TRBV30 to TRBJ1-2; D gene uncertain. Per the germline V gene, CDR1 is GTSNPN and CDR2 is SVGIG (reference sequence). CDR3 length: 12 amino acids. V was cut by 2 bases and J by 8 bases, with 12 bases left in between. CDR3 protein: CAWSMQSGGYTF. In DNA form, the CDR3 reads TGTGCCTGGAGTATGCAGTCGGGAGGCTACACCTTC.

This chain joins TRBV6-4 and TRBJ1-4; possibly TRBD1 for D (5 bases). Germline V gives CDR1 MRHNA, CDR2 SNTAGT. The V end was cut by 2 bases, the J end by 1 base, with 17 bases between. The CDR3 covers 18 residues. CDR3 nucleotides: TGTGCCAGCAGTGACCAACAGGATCGCTACGTAACTAATGAAAAACTGTTTTTT. Translated, it gives CASSDQQDRYVTNEKLFF.

The chain recombines TRBV18 with TRBJ1-4; TRBD1 matches at 8 bases. V lost 1 base, J lost 0 bases, and 4 bases stayed unmatched. Germline CDR1 and CDR2: KGHSH and LQKENI. CDR3 length: 17 residues. CDR3 loop: CASSPLTGVATNEKLFF. DNA for the CDR3: TGTGCCAGCTCACCACTGACAGGGGTTGCAACTAATGAAAAACTGTTTTTT.

In this sample, this clone turned up a few times. The chain joins TRBV18 to TRBJ1-1, with D maybe TRBD1 (6 bases). Germline V gives CDR1 KGHSH, CDR2 LQKENI. The CDR3 has 14 amino acids. Trimming shortened V by 0 bases and J by 5 bases, and 10 bases separated the two germline ends. This CDR3 is CASSPPRGYTEAFF. Here the CDR3 DNA reads TGTGCCAGCTCACCACCCAGGGGCTATACTGAAGCTTTCTTT.

The CDR3 loop reads CASSRGQFYGYTF. Written as DNA, the CDR3 is TGTGCCAGCAGCCGTGGACAATTCTATGGCTACACCTTC. This chain joins TRBV11-2 and TRBJ1-2, with D perhaps matching TRBD1 (5 bases). Germline V gene data show CDR1 as SGHAT and CDR2 as FQNNGV. The CDR3 sequence is 13 residues long. Between the trimmed V and J ends, which lost 5 bases and 4 bases, there was a span of 11 bases.

CDR3 in amino acids: CASSLEAGDTDTQYF. As DNA, the CDR3 is TGCGCCAGCAGCTTGGAGGCAGGGGACACAGATACGCAGTATTTT. The V call is TRBV5-1, the J call TRBJ2-3; D might be TRBD1 (6 bases). V lost 0 bases and J 2 bases, leaving 10 bases between the germline ends. The germline V gene has CDR1 SGHRS and CDR2 YFSETQ. This CDR3 spans 15 amino acids.

This chain links TRBV18 with TRBJ2-7; 7 positions agree with TRBD2. Germline lookup yields CDR1 KGHSH and CDR2 LQKENI. This CDR3 is 14 amino acids long. Trimming removed 3 bases from V and 4 bases from J; junction bases left unmatched: 6. CDR3 region: CASSPSAGEYEQYF. CDR3 nucleotides: TGTGCCAGCTCACCCTCGGCGGGAGAGTACGAGCAGTACTTC.

V gene TRBV18 combines with J gene TRBJ2-5; 11 bases fit TRBD2. With V trimmed by 4 bases and J by 5 bases, 6 bases remained unmatched. Germline-derived CDR1 and CDR2 are KGHSH and LQKENI. This CDR3 region has 15 residues. CDR3 amino acids: CASSLAGGPEETQYF. CDR3 nucleotides: TGTGCCAGCTCACTAGCGGGGGGGCCGGAGGAGACCCAGTACTTC.

The chain joins TRBV11-1 to TRBJ1-5; 12 bases line up with TRBD1. V was clipped by 3 bases and J by 5 bases; unmatched bases: 2. Germline V gene lookup returns CDR1 SGHAT and CDR2 FQDESV (reference sequence). The length of the CDR3 is 15 residues. The CDR3 protein is CASSLGQGADQPQHF. In DNA form, the CDR3 reads TGTGCCAGCAGCTTGGGACAGGGGGCTGATCAGCCCCAGCATTTT.

V and J are TRBV7-9 and TRBJ2-7, with 8 nucleotides matching TRBD1. The germline CDR1 and CDR2 sequences are SEHNR and FQNEAQ (reference sequence). V lost 4 bases and J lost 1; bases outside the gene matches: 15. CDR3 length: 18 amino acids. In nucleotides, the CDR3 is TGTGCCAGCAGCTCGATAAGGACAGGGAAGAAAATATCCTACGAGCAGTACTTC. The encoded protein is CASSSIRTGKKISYEQYF.

The chain carries TRBV7-3 and TRBJ1-1, with 7 bases identical to TRBD1. CDR3 size: 13 residues. The V gene end was trimmed by 6 bases and the J gene end by 4 bases; junction bases not matched to a gene: 5. CDR1 is SGHTA, CDR2 FQGTGA, per germline. For the CDR3, the DNA is TGTGCCAGCAGATCCTCAGGGGGCACTGAAGCTTTCTTT. Translation gives CASRSSGGTEAFF.

The rearrangement links TRBV4-2 to TRBJ2-5; D is undetermined. V dropped 0 bases and J dropped 4 bases, with 6 bases sitting between them. The CDR3 covers 13 residues. Germline CDR1 reads LGHNA; CDR2 reads YNFKEQ. The CDR3 coding sequence is TGTGCCAGCAGCCAAGATATTTTAGAGACCCAGTACTTC. Its translation: CASSQDILETQYF.